This TCR beta chain derives from a study of T cell repertoires in cytomegalovirus infection (dated by TCRdb to between 2018 and 2021). Study-level background: Because public TCR beta signatures pointed to carriage of CMV infection together with the matching HLA type, the HLA type of each donor mattered for the analysis. The paper's findings and limits, for the study overall: In the ex vivo response, HLA-C-restricted CMV-specific TCR beta clonotypes were dominant, and in two of eight donors the single most frequent clonotype came from this HLA-C-restricted group. Carriers of CMV infection plus the relevant HLA type were discriminated by the cumulative frequency of public TCR beta family members in the study cohort and in an independent roughly 350-donor cohort.

TCRdb lists the instrument as Illumina HiSeq 1500. TCRdb reanalyzed the raw reads on its own, using fastp at Q25 for trimming and MiXCR for clone calling, and kept in-frame beta chains. Each CDR3 protein gets just one entry, which takes the most common genes and DNA from the rows behind it. In all, the sample holds approximately 76,000 distinct CDR3 sequences, and 3.7% of those were seen once. Jointly, the top ten make up 4% to 5.5% of the sample. In its sample, this clonotype was seen many times. Its antigen remains unidentified. No much larger clone exists at a distance of one base, and base qualities are not known. V gives up 5 bases and J gives up 4 bases, and the segment between their germline ends measures 18 bases. Reading from cysteine to phenylalanine, the CDR3 counts 16 amino acids. Kept here is only the CDR3 DNA, which spans 48 bases and is read in frame from base 1. Looking up the germline V gene yields CDR1 MDHEN and CDR2 SYDVKM.

This sequence originates from a human donor in good health (CMV status not recorded). Some clones in this sample may be carry-over from other donors' samples. The chain uses TRBV28 and TRBJ1-5; the D gene is perhaps TRBD1, from 6 matching bases. The sequencing input was PBMCs. The DNA is as follows: TGTGCCAGCAGTCAGAGGGGGAGGGGTAGAAATCAGCCCCAGCATTTT. It codes for CASSQRGRGRNQPQHF.